The 30 T cell receptor beta chains listed next were all sequenced from one sample in a study of blood T cells in healthy people across ages. Through a sample-barcoded 5' primer and a J-beta primer mix, a second PCR was run for roughly 6 to 11 cycles. TCRdb redid the calling of the 5' RACE reads with MiXCR, one entry per CDR3 protein. The sample consists of 650,000 to 1,000,000 distinct CDR3 sequences, under 40% of them appearing once. Source material: blood. The receptors here all came from a man aged 18 to 29 in good health.

A note on this clonotype: An end of the junction does not agree with germline; a read error may underlie this. This rearrangement joins TRBV5-1 to TRBJ2-5; the D is unclear. Germline V CDR1 and CDR2: SGHRS, YFSETQ. This CDR3 is 11 amino acids long. This CDR3 is CAGSEQETQYF. The CDR3 region has the DNA TGCGCCGGCAGCGAACAAGAGACCCAGTACTTC. The entire variable domain, with the rest obtained from reference TRBV5-1 and TRBJ2-5, is as follows: KAGVTQTPRYLIKTRGQQVTLSCSPISGHRSVSWYQQTPGQGLQFLFEYFSETQRNKGNFPGRFSGRQFSNSRSEMNVSTLELGDSALYLCAGSEQETQYFGPGTRLLVL.

This clonotype was picked up a small number of times. The gene calls are TRBV9 and TRBJ2-5; 12 bases are a match to TRBD2. V was pared by 4 bases and J by 11 bases, with 12 bases of the junction left unmatched. The CDR3 covers 15 residues. Per the germline V gene, CDR1 is SGDLS and CDR2 is YYNGEE. The CDR3 sequence is CASSSSGGALDEQYF. For the CDR3, the DNA is TGTGCCAGCAGCTCTAGCGGGGGGGCCTTGGATGAGCAGTACTTC.

This clonotype is a singleton in its sample. The gene calls are TRBV5-1 and TRBJ1-4; D unclear. The germline V gene encodes CDR1 SGHRS and CDR2 YFSETQ. The CDR3 is 16 amino acids. Deletions cut 0 bases from V and 4 bases from J, with 13 bases between. CDR3 DNA sequence: TGCGCCAGCAGCTTGGACACCACCCTCGGTAATGAAAAACTGTTTTTT. Its protein product is CASSLDTTLGNEKLFF. Variable domain in full (rest from reference TRBV5-1 and TRBJ1-4): KAGVTQTPRYLIKTRGQQVTLSCSPISGHRSVSWYQQTPGQGLQFLFEYFSETQRNKGNFPGRFSGRQFSNSRSEMNVSTLELGDSALYLCASSLDTTLGNEKLFFGSGTQLSVL.

This clonotype was recorded a few times. The V gene is TRBV3-1, the J gene TRBJ2-5; 9 nucleotides line up with TRBD2. Germline V CDR1 and CDR2: LGHDT, YNNKEL (reference sequence). The CDR3 is made up of 15 amino acids. V was pared by 4 bases and J by 5 bases, with 8 bases of the junction left unmatched. The CDR3 coding sequence is TGTGCCAGCAGCCGACTAGCGGAGGAAGGGGAGACCCAGTACTTC. Its translation: CASSRLAEEGETQYF.

This clonotype was counted only a few times. DNA for the CDR3: TGTGCCACCAGCAGAGCCAGCGGGACAGGGCTTCGGGGGGGTACGCAGTATTTT. It specifies CATSRASGTGLRGGTQYF. This chain uses TRBV15 with TRBJ2-3; D perhaps matches TRBD1 (9 bases). V was shortened by 1 base and J by 8 bases, with 25 bases between the two germline ends. This CDR3 spans 18 amino acids. The germline gives CDR1 LNHNV, CDR2 YYDKDF (reference sequence).

This clonotype was recorded a few times. The V call is TRBV12-5, the J call TRBJ1-2; 9 bases line up with TRBD1. This CDR3 is built from 16 residues. With 4 bases clipped from V and 8 bases from J, the junction kept 14 bases outside the gene matches. CDR1 is LGHNT and CDR2 is FRNRAP in the germline V gene. CDR3 coding DNA: TGTGCTAGTGGTTCCGAACAGGGGGCGGTTGGCAGGGGCTACACCTTC. Translation: CASGSEQGAVGRGYTF.

This clonotype was detected only a few times. This chain connects TRBV28 to TRBJ1-2; 7 bases fit TRBD1. The germline V gene has CDR1 MDHEN and CDR2 SYDVKM. The junction had 5 bases not matched to a gene; V was cut back by 3 bases and J by 7 bases. The CDR3 totals 13 residues. The DNA for the CDR3 is TGTGCCAGCAGTTTCGACAGGGCCAGTGGCTACACCTTC. This translates into CASSFDRASGYTF.

J is TRBJ1-2 and V is TRBV12-3 or TRBV12-4, with D possibly matching TRBD1 (5 bases). This CDR3 has 12 amino acids. The germline V and J ends were trimmed by 2 bases and 7 bases, with 8 bases remaining between them. CDR3 residues: CASSLTGTGYTF. CDR3 DNA sequence: TGTGCCAGCAGTTTAACCGGGACTGGCTACACCTTC.

Note on this clonotype: A much larger clone is a single base away; this may be a read error. This sequence joins TRBV12-3 or TRBV12-4 and TRBJ2-3; unclear D gene. The CDR3 runs to 12 residues. The CDR3 DNA follows: TGTGTCAGCAGTTCCTTCTCAGATACGCAGTATTTT. Translation gives CVSSSFSDTQYF.

The rearrangement links TRBV12-3 or TRBV12-4 to TRBJ2-3; 8 bases line up with TRBD2. The trim removed 6 bases at V and 2 bases at J, leaving 16 bases unmatched. The CDR3 loop spans 18 amino acids. CDR3 sequence: CASSLVGGGSPITDTQYF. Here the CDR3 DNA reads TGTGCCAGCAGCCTTGTCGGGGGGGGCTCCCCAATCACAGATACGCAGTATTTT.

The V gene is TRBV7-2, the J gene TRBJ2-1; TRBD1 is a possible D gene (6 bases). Germline loops: CDR1 SGHTA, CDR2 FQGNSA. The CDR3 covers 19 residues. With 2 bases removed from V and 5 bases from J, the gap between germline ends came to 25 bases. CDR3 sequence reads: CASSLTHSGLIRGNNEQFF. In nucleotides, the CDR3 is TGTGCCAGCAGCTTAACTCACTCTGGGTTAATCAGGGGTAACAATGAGCAGTTCTTC.

This rearrangement joins TRBV4-3 to TRBJ2-1, with a tentative D call TRBD1 (7 bases). Germline-derived CDR1 and CDR2 are LGHNA and YSLEER. V was cut by 0 bases and J by 4 bases, with 16 bases left in between. CDR3 length: 17 amino acids. DNA of the CDR3: TGCGCCAGCAGCCAAGATTATAGACAGGGACTTTACAATGAGCAGTTCTTC. Its translation: CASSQDYRQGLYNEQFF.

The chain recombines TRBV21-1 with TRBJ1-1; TRBD1 is the table's D call and was not checked against the DNA. TRBV21-1 is tagged as a pseudogene. CDR3 length equals 12 residues. The CDR3 DNA is TGTGCCAGCAGCCCCCGGGTCCCCGAGGCTTTCTTT. This codes for CASSPRVPEAFF.

The chain employs TRBV7-9 and TRBJ1-1; 8 nucleotides agree with TRBD1. With V trimmed by 1 base and J by 6 bases, 4 bases remained unmatched. The length of the CDR3 is 14 residues. Germline loops: CDR1 SEHNR, CDR2 FQNEAQ (reference sequence). CDR3 protein: CASSLVQGAAEAFF. CDR3 nucleotide sequence: TGTGCCAGCAGCTTAGTGCAGGGGGCGGCTGAAGCTTTCTTT.

V gene TRBV12-3 or TRBV12-4 combines with J gene TRBJ1-1; unclear D gene. Trimming removed 1 base at V and 3 bases at J, with 6 bases between. The CDR3 spans 13 residues. CDR3 amino acids: CASSLVRYTEAFF. The CDR3 region has the DNA TGTGCCAGCAGTTTAGTACGGTACACTGAAGCTTTCTTT.

This clonotype has a count of ten or more. CDR3 in DNA: TGTGCCAGCAGCCCACGTGTGGGGGAGGACGAGCAGTACTTC. Translation gives CASSPRVGEDEQYF. The chain has TRBV7-9 and TRBJ2-7; D may be TRBD2 (6 bases). V lost 5 bases and J 5 bases, leaving 16 bases between the germline ends. Germline V gene data show CDR1 as SEHNR and CDR2 as FQNEAQ (reference sequence). The CDR3 sequence is 14 residues long.

There are many counts of this clonotype. The chain carries TRBV20-1 and TRBJ1-5; D not certain. Germline V lookup: CDR1 DFQATT, CDR2 SNEGSKA (reference sequence). V dropped 3 bases and J dropped 4 bases, with 13 bases sitting between them. The CDR3 length is 14 residues. The CDR3 here is CSARRRVVNQPQHF. As DNA, the CDR3 is TGCAGTGCTAGGCGAAGGGTCGTTAATCAGCCCCAGCATTTT.

The rearrangement links TRBV6-6 to TRBJ2-2; tentative D call: TRBD1 (5 bases). The CDR3 totals 16 residues. Trimming removed 0 bases from V and 3 bases from J, with 11 bases in between. The germline gives CDR1 MNHNY, CDR2 SVGAGI (reference sequence). CDR3 loop: CASSYSIGRDTGELFF. In DNA, the CDR3 is TGTGCCAGCAGTTACTCGATAGGCAGGGACACCGGGGAGCTGTTTTTT.

This clonotype was counted at least ten times. The chain carries TRBV4-2 and TRBJ1-1; no definite D call. Germline V CDR1 and CDR2: LGHNA, YNFKEQ. The CDR3 totals 15 residues. V lost 0 bases, J lost 8 bases, and 16 bases lay in between. The CDR3 protein is CASSQERIDSLEAFF. The CDR3 DNA follows: TGTGCCAGCAGCCAAGAAAGAATCGATAGCCTAGAAGCTTTCTTT.

The V and J genes are TRBV7-3 and TRBJ2-1; 11 bases agree with TRBD2. CDR3 length: 15 amino acids. Germline V gene data show CDR1 as SGHTA and CDR2 as FQGTGA. Losses at the gene ends were 8 bases for V and 8 bases for J; bases not matched to a gene: 11. CDR3 region: CASSISGGVLDEQFF. The CDR3 coding sequence is TGTGCCAGCTCCATTAGCGGGGGGGTTTTAGATGAGCAGTTCTTC.

This clonotype was recorded a few times. V is TRBV20-1 and J is TRBJ2-1; 10 nucleotides agree with TRBD2. The length of the CDR3 is 12 residues. Germline CDR1 is DFQATT and CDR2 is SNEGSKA (reference sequence). With V trimmed by 3 bases and J by 10 bases, 3 bases remained unmatched. The CDR3 region has the DNA TGCAGTGCTAGTCTAGCGGGGGACGAGCAGTTCTTC. Translation: CSASLAGDEQFF.

The chain recombines TRBV7-2 with TRBJ2-7, with D unresolved. Trimming removed 1 base at V and 2 bases at J, with 9 bases between. Germline CDR1 SGHTA, CDR2 FQGNSA. CDR3 size: 14 residues. CDR3 sequence: CASSLVLRTYEQYF. In nucleotides, the CDR3 is TGTGCCAGCAGCTTAGTACTGAGAACCTACGAGCAGTACTTC.

The V call is TRBV20-1, the J call TRBJ1-2, with TRBD1 matching 7 bases. The J segment lost 5 bases and the V segment lost 6 bases, leaving 9 bases of the junction unmatched. CDR1 and CDR2 (germline): DFQATT, SNEGSKA (reference sequence). The CDR3 is 13 residues long. The CDR3 coding sequence is TGCAGTGCGGGGGACAGAGGCCTTTATGGCTACACCTTC. Translation: CSAGDRGLYGYTF.

The J gene is TRBJ1-2, the V gene TRBV4-3, with D perhaps matching TRBD1 (6 bases). Germline values: CDR1 LGHNA, CDR2 YSLEER. This CDR3 region has 13 residues. V was pared by 5 bases and J by 5 bases, with 12 bases between. CDR3 coding DNA: TGCGCCAGCAGCTTAGGACAGCAGTATGGCTACACCTTC. This codes for CASSLGQQYGYTF.

This clonotype was recorded a few times. The chain has TRBV5-1 and TRBJ2-1, with a tentative D call TRBD2 (5 bases). Germline V gene lookup returns CDR1 SGHRS and CDR2 YFSETQ. Trimming removed 1 base from V and 12 bases from J, with 17 bases in between. This CDR3 has 14 residues. The CDR3 is CASSLSVLEGLQFF. The CDR3 nucleotides read TGCGCCAGCAGCTTGTCGGTTCTTGAGGGTTTGCAGTTCTTC.

This clonotype was observed a few times. As DNA, the CDR3 is TGCGCCAGCAGCCCATGGGACAGTGGGACCGGGGAGCTGTTTTTT. Translating it yields CASSPWDSGTGELFF. The V call is TRBV4-3, the J call TRBJ2-2, with 7 bases aligning to TRBD1. The V and J ends lost 4 bases and 5 bases, in that order; junction bases with no gene match: 7. This CDR3 is 15 amino acids long. Per germline, CDR1 LGHNA and CDR2 YSLEER.

The chain employs TRBV4-1 and TRBJ2-1, with 8 bases matching TRBD2. This CDR3 has 16 amino acids. Trimming cost V 3 bases and J 6 bases; bases outside gene matches: 10. The germline gives CDR1 MGHRA, CDR2 YSYEKL. The CDR3 here is CASSQGDGLAANEQFF. CDR3 in DNA: TGCGCCAGCAGCCAGGGGGATGGACTAGCTGCCAATGAGCAGTTCTTC.

This sequence joins TRBV6-2 or TRBV6-3 and TRBJ1-1, with D possibly TRBD1 on 5 matching bases. Germline loops: CDR1 MNHEY, CDR2 SVGEGT. The germline V and J ends were trimmed by 2 bases and 4 bases, with 8 bases remaining between them. The CDR3 sequence is 13 residues long. CDR3 in amino acids: CASSYRGPTEAFF. The DNA for the CDR3 is TGTGCCAGCAGTTACCGGGGCCCCACTGAAGCTTTCTTT.

The sample holds a few counts of this clonotype. The CDR3 DNA follows: TGTGCCAGCAGCAAAGGCCGGGATCTTTATCAGCCCCAGCATTTT. Translated, it gives CASSKGRDLYQPQHF. The V call is TRBV21-1, the J call TRBJ1-5; the D segment call TRBD1 is taken from the table without a DNA check. TRBV21-1 is a pseudogene. The CDR3 sequence is 15 residues long.

This clonotype showed up many times. This chain uses TRBV20-1 with TRBJ1-2; D uncertain. This CDR3 contains 13 residues. V lost 0 bases, J lost 7 bases, and 12 bases lay in between. Germline values: CDR1 DFQATT, CDR2 SNEGSKA (reference sequence). The CDR3 DNA reads TGCAGTGCTAGAGATCGACTACTAGGTGGCTACACCTTC. Its translation is CSARDRLLGGYTF.